The source of this T cell receptor (beta chain) is a study of cytomegalovirus exposure and HLA in healthy donors. PCR primers comprised 60 Vbeta and 13 Jbeta primers. Repertoires were generated with immunoSEQ multiplex PCR, while TCRdb's copy carries only in-frame clones and drops some. The sample has some 200,000 clones, just under 80% seen once. The CDR3 has 13 amino acids. V dropped 3 bases and J dropped 6; count of bases not matched to a gene: 5. CDR1 is SNHLY and CDR2 is FYNNEI in the germline V gene. The material sequenced was PBMCs. The TCR originated in a female donor in good health and CMV-seronegative. The gene calls are TRBV2 and TRBJ2-7; 7 nucleotides agree with TRBD2. The CDR3 is CASSEGEGREQYF. The CDR3 DNA reads as TGTGCCAGCAGTGAGGGGGAGGGCCGCGAGCAGTACTTC.